The rows below give T cell receptor beta chains drawn from one sample of a study of blood T cell repertoires in COVID-19. Profiled with immunoSEQ multiplex PCR; TCRdb holds only in-frame clones, not every one. Of about 39,000 clones in the sample, 86% were seen once. Material: peripheral blood. The receptors derive from a middle-aged man with active COVID-19. The CDR3 runs from the conserved cysteine through the conserved F or W. The order of the fields is CDR3 length, J gene, D gene, V gene, clone size, CDR3 DNA, CDR3 protein. D genes are given only for firm matches. Where a row states a size, it is once, few, many or the class of an expanded clone; other rows omit it.

18	TRBJ1-2	NA	TRBV7-5	NA	TGTGCCAGAAGCCGTTCGGACAGGCCGACCTCTTCGGGCTATGGCTACACCTTC	CARSRSDRPTSSGYGYTF
15	TRBJ1-1	NA	TRBV5-1	NA	TGCGCCAGCAGCAAGGTAGAGGCGCTGAACACTGAAGCTTTCTTT	CASSKVEALNTEAFF
13	TRBJ2-5	NA	TRBV2	NA	TGTGCCAGCAGTCCAGACAGGCCAGAGACCCAGTACTTC	CASSPDRPETQYF
14	TRBJ1-1	TRBD1	TRBV6-6	NA	TGTGCCAGCAGGCAGGACAGGCTGAACACTGAAGCTTTCTTT	CASRQDRLNTEAFF
14	TRBJ2-1	NA	TRBV10-2	NA	TGCGCCAGCAGGAATGGTCCGGCGGGGCCTGAGCAGTTCTTC	CASRNGPAGPEQFF
14	TRBJ1-2	NA	TRBV14	once	TGTGCCAGCAGCCAGGGTCGGGGTAACTATGGCTACACCTTC	CASSQGRGNYGYTF
17	TRBJ2-1	TRBD2	TRBV7-2	NA	TGTGCCAGCAGCTCCGGGACTAGCGTACCCGGGTGGAATGAGCAGTTCTTC	CASSSGTSVPGWNEQFF
15	TRBJ2-3	NA	TRBV7-6	NA	TGTGCCAGCAGCATAAACCCCGATAGGGGAGATACGCAGTATTTT	CASSINPDRGDTQYF
13	TRBJ1-4	NA	TRBV29-1	NA	TGCAGCGGACAGGATGCAACTAATGAAAAACTGTTTTTT	CSGQDATNEKLFF
13	TRBJ1-4	NA	TRBV7-9	NA	TGTGCCAGCAGAGTGTTGGCTCATGAAAAACTGTTTTTT	CASRVLAHEKLFF
16	TRBJ2-7	NA	TRBV10-1	NA	TGCGCCAGCAGTGAGTCGTGGACTCCCGATCCCTACGAGCAGTACTTC	CASSESWTPDPYEQYF
17	TRBJ2-5	NA	TRBV3-1/TRBV3-2	NA	TGTGCCAGCAGCCAAGGGCGGGACTCTAGTCTGGGGGAGACCCAGTACTTC	CASSQGRDSSLGETQYF
14	TRBJ1-6	NA	TRBV28	few	TGTGCCAGCAGTGGCGGGCCCTACCAGTCACCCCTCCACTTT	CASSGGPYQSPLHF
14	TRBJ1-4	NA	TRBV6-5	NA	TGTGCCAGCAGGACGGGTTCAACTAATGAAAAACTGTTTTTT	CASRTGSTNEKLFF
14	TRBJ2-3	TRBD2	TRBV14	NA	TGTGCCAGCTGTAGCGGGAGGGCCGTAAATACGCAGTATTTT	CASCSGRAVNTQYF
14	TRBJ2-1	TRBD2	TRBV28	once	TGTGCCAGCAGAGGGGCAAAACGGGAGGGCTTGCAGTTCTTC	CASRGAKREGLQFF
15	TRBJ2-7	TRBD2	TRBV6-7	NA	TGTGCCAGCAGTCAGGGACTAGCTGATCCCTACGAGCAGTACTTC	CASSQGLADPYEQYF
18	TRBJ2-1	NA	TRBV19	NA	TGTGCCAGTAGTATCTCAGGGGGCCAGGAGGGAGGGGCGAATGAGCAGTTCTTC	CASSISGGQEGGANEQFF
16	TRBJ2-5	TRBD2	TRBV3-1/TRBV3-2	NA	TGTGCCAGCAGCCAACCCCGGACTAGGGGCCAAGAGACCCAGTACTTC	CASSQPRTRGQETQYF
14	TRBJ2-1	NA	TRBV11-1	NA	TGTGCCAGCAGCCGCGGAGGAGCCTACAATGAGCAGTTCTTC	CASSRGGAYNEQFF
20	TRBJ2-3	TRBD1	TRBV28	NA	TGTGCCAGCAGTCCTATTATGTATCACGCAGGGACAGGGCAATCAGATACGCAGTATTTT	CASSPIMYHAGTGQSDTQYF
15	TRBJ1-1	NA	TRBV4-1	NA	TGCGCCAGCAGAAACATCCCGACAGCGAACACTGAAGCTTTCTTT	CASRNIPTANTEAFF
16	TRBJ1-4	NA	TRBV4-1	NA	TGCGCCAGCAGCCCCCACCAGATTTCAACTAATGAAAAACTGTTTTTT	CASSPHQISTNEKLFF
13	TRBJ1-6	TRBD1	TRBV28	few	TGTGCCAGTAGACAGGGGGGAGTTTCACCCCTCCACTTT	CASRQGGVSPLHF
16	TRBJ2-1	TRBD2	TRBV2	NA	TGTGCCAGCAGTGGAAATAGGCTAGCGGGAGGGAATGAGCAGTTCTTC	CASSGNRLAGGNEQFF
15	TRBJ2-3	NA	TRBV7-2	NA	TGTGCCAGCAGCTTCAATCGACTAGGGCCAGATACGCAGTATTTT	CASSFNRLGPDTQYF
15	TRBJ2-1	TRBD1	TRBV11-3	NA	TGTGCCAGCAGCTCCGGGACAGAGAAACTCAATGAGCAGTTCTTC	CASSSGTEKLNEQFF